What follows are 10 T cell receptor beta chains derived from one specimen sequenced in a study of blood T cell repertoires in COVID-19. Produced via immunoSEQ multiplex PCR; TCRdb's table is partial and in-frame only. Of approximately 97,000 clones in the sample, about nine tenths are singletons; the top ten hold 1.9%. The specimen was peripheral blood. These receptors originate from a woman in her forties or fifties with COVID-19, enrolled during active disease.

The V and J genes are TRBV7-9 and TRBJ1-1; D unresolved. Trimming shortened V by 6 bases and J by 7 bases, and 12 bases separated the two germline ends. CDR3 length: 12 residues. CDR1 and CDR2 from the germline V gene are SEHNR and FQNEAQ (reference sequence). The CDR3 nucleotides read TGTGCCAGCAGTTCCGACGGGGATGAAGCTTTCTTT. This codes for CASSSDGDEAFF.

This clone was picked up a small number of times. The CDR3 sequence: CAWSGRGQLNTEAFF. For the CDR3, the DNA is TGTGCCTGGAGTGGGCGAGGACAGCTGAACACTGAAGCTTTCTTT. The rearrangement links TRBV30 to TRBJ1-1; possible D gene TRBD1, 6 bases. V lost 1 base and J 0 bases, leaving 12 bases between the germline ends. The V gene's germline CDR1 is GTSNPN and CDR2 SVGIG (reference sequence). The CDR3 sequence is 15 residues long.

The CDR3 loop reads CAISETDRSTEAFF. Written as DNA, the CDR3 is TGTGCCATCAGCGAAACGGACAGGAGCACTGAAGCTTTCTTT. This rearrangement joins TRBV10-3 to TRBJ1-1, with 7 bases that match TRBD1. With 6 bases clipped from V and 4 bases from J, the junction kept 8 bases outside the gene matches. Germline V lookup: CDR1 ENHRY, CDR2 SYGVKD. The CDR3 consists of 14 residues.

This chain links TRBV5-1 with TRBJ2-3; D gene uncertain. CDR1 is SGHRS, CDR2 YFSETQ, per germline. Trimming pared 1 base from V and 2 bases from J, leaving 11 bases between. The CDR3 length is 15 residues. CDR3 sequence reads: CASSLFPYVTDTQYF. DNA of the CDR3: TGCGCCAGCAGCTTGTTCCCGTATGTCACAGATACGCAGTATTTT.

CDR3 region: CASSLEGGVSPLHF. CDR3 sequence (DNA): TGTGCCAGCAGCTTAGAAGGGGGTGTTTCACCCCTCCACTTT. The genes are TRBV11-2 and TRBJ1-6, with D possibly being TRBD1 (6 bases). Germline CDR1 reads SGHAT; CDR2 reads FQNNGV. The CDR3 is made up of 14 amino acids. The V end was cut by 0 bases, the J end by 9 bases, with 9 bases between.

CDR3 coding DNA: TGTGCCAGCAGCCCGGACAGGGTAGAAACTGAAGCTTTCTTT. Amino acids: CASSPDRVETEAFF. This rearrangement joins TRBV7-9 to TRBJ1-1, with 8 bases aligning to TRBD1. V trimming: 5 bases; J trimming: 5 bases; junction bases outside the gene matches: 7. Per germline, CDR1 SEHNR and CDR2 FQNEAQ (reference sequence). The CDR3 loop spans 14 amino acids.

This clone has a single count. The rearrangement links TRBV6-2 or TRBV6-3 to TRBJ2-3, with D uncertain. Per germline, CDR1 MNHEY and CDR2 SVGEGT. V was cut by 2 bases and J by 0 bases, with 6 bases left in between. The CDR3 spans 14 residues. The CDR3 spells CASSYVRSTDTQYF. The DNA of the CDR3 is TGTGCCAGCAGTTACGTCCGGAGCACAGATACGCAGTATTTT.

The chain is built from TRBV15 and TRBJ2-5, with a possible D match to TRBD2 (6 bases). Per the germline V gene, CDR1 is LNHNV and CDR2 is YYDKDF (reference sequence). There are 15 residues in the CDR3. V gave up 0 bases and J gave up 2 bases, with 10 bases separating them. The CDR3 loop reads CATSRDIGGQETQYF. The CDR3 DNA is TGTGCCACCAGCAGAGATATCGGGGGACAAGAGACCCAGTACTTC.

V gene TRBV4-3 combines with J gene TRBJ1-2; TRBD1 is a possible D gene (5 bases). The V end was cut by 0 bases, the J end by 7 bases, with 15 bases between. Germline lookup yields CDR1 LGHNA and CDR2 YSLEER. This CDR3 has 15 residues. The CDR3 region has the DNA TGCGCCAGCAGCCAAGATGGTCAGGGTTCGGGTGGCTACACCTTC. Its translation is CASSQDGQGSGGYTF.

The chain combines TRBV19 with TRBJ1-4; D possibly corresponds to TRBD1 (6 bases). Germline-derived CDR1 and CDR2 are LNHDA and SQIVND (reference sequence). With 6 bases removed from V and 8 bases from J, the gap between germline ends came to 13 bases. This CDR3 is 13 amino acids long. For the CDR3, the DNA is TGTGCCAGTAGGTCGACAGGTGGAGAAAAACTGTTTTTT. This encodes CASRSTGGEKLFF.